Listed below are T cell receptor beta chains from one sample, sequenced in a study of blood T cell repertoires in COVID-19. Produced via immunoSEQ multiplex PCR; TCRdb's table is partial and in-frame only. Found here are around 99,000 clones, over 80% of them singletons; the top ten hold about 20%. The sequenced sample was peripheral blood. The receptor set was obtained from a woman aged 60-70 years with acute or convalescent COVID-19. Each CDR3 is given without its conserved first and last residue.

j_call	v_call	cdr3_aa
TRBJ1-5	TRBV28	ASISGGGQPQH
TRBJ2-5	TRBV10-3	AITGTRDSETQY
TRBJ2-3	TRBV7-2	ASSLTGRGDTQY
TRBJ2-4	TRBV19	ASSIRSPGGAKNIQY
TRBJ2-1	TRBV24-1	ATSAELAGGYNEQF
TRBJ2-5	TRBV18	ASSPAQETQY
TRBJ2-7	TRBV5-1	ASSPGTGSYEQY
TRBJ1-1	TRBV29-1	SVDVGFWRTEAF
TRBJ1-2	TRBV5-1	ASSGGTALYGYT
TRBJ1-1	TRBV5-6	ASTKQGWSVTEAF
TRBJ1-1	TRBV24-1	ATSDGQGAGAF
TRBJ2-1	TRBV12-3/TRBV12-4	ASSPRVPHEQF
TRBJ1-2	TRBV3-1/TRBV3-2	ASSQKWERVYGYT
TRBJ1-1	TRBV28	ASTLRRGGAEAF
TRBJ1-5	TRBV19	ASNLNRAGNQPQH
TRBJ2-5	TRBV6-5	AIHGLQEQETQY
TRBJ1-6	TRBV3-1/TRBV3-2	ASSQDVGGSPLH